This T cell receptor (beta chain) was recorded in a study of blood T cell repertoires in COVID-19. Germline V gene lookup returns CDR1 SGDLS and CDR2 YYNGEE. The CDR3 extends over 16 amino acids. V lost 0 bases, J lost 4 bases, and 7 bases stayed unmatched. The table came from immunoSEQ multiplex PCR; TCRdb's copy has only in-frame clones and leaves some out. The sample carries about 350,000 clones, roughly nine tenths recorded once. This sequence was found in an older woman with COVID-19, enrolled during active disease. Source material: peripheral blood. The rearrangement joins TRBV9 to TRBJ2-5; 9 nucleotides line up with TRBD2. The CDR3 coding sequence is TGTGCCAGCAGCGTAGGTGGCGGGGGGGCCCCAGAGACCCAGTACTTC. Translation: CASSVGGGGAPETQYF.